The 12 T cell receptor beta chains listed next were all sequenced from one sample in a study of breast tumors, draining lymph nodes, adjacent tissues. Samples came from axillary lymph nodes draining the breast cancer. TCRdb processed the multiplex PCR reads anew with MiXCR; each CDR3 protein has one entry. The sample consists of around 130,000 distinct CDR3 sequences, nearly 20% of them appearing once. Input material: axillary lymph node tissue. These receptors were collected from a female donor with breast cancer. Some clones in this sample may be carry-over from other donors' samples.

This clonotype has at least ten counts. The gene calls are TRBV7-9 and TRBJ1-5, with 7 positions matching TRBD1. The ends lost 4 bases at V and 0 bases at J; junction bases unmatched: 12. The CDR3 is 18 residues long. Germline CDR1 reads SEHNR; CDR2 reads FQNEAQ (reference sequence). The CDR3 loop reads CASSSGTEYSYSNQPQHF. DNA of the CDR3: TGTGCCAGCAGCTCCGGGACAGAATATTCATATAGCAATCAGCCCCAGCATTTT.

This clonotype occurred many times. The rearrangement joins TRBV19 to TRBJ2-3; D unresolved. Trimming stripped 4 bases from V and 6 bases from J, with 8 bases between. The germline V gene encodes CDR1 LNHDA and CDR2 SQIVND (reference sequence). The CDR3 runs to 12 residues. CDR3 nucleotides: TGTGCCAGTAGTAAGGCGCTGGATACGCAGTATTTT. It is translated as CASSKALDTQYF. Together with reference TRBV19 and TRBJ2-3, the CDR3 gives the full variable domain: DGGITQSPKYLFRKEGQNVTLSCEQNLNHDAMYWYRQDPGQGLRLIYYSQIVNDFQKGDIAEGYSVSREKKESFPLTVTSAQKNPTAFYLCASSKALDTQYFGPGTRLTVL.

This clonotype has ten or more counts. The J gene is TRBJ2-7, the V gene TRBV19, with TRBD2 as a possible D gene (5 bases). CDR1 and CDR2 (germline): LNHDA, SQIVND (reference sequence). The V end was cut by 5 bases, the J end by 3 bases, with 11 bases between. CDR3 length equals 13 residues. CDR3 in DNA: TGTGCCAGTAGTTCCTTCGCGGGCTACGAGCAGTACTTC. It codes for CASSSFAGYEQYF.

This clonotype was counted at least ten times. The chain employs TRBV12-3 or TRBV12-4 and TRBJ1-5, with TRBD1 matching over 7 bases. CDR3 length equals 14 residues. V trimming: 5 bases; J trimming: 3 bases; junction bases outside the gene matches: 4. Here the CDR3 reads CASSNQGDNQPQHF. Here the CDR3 DNA reads TGTGCCAGCAGTAATCAGGGGGACAATCAGCCCCAGCATTTT.

The V call is TRBV6-1, the J call TRBJ1-5, with D possibly matching TRBD1 (5 bases). The CDR3 sequence is 16 residues long. Between the trimmed V and J ends, which lost 1 base and 6 bases, there was a span of 16 bases. Germline CDR1 and CDR2: MNHNS and SASEGT. Here the CDR3 reads CASSEVVTGTGQPQHF. The DNA for the CDR3 is TGTGCCAGCAGTGAAGTCGTAACAGGAACGGGTCAGCCCCAGCATTTT.

About this clonotype: A clone one base away is much larger, so this may be a read error. The rearrangement joins TRBV28 to TRBJ1-2; D is unclear. The V gene lost 5 bases and the J gene lost 7 bases, with 11 bases spanning the gap. This CDR3 region has 12 residues. Germline CDR1 reads MDHEN; CDR2 reads SYDVKM. CDR3 amino acids: CASSLTEVGYTF. The DNA for the CDR3 is TGTGCCAGCAGTCTTACGGAAGTTGGCTACACCTTC.

The chain joins TRBV6-1 to TRBJ1-5; D may be TRBD1 (6 bases). Germline CDR1 MNHNS, CDR2 SASEGT. The CDR3 length is 14 residues. V gave up 2 bases and J gave up 4 bases, with 9 bases separating them. CDR3: CASSERTANQPQHF. In DNA, the CDR3 is TGTGCCAGCAGTGAAAGGACAGCGAATCAGCCCCAGCATTTT.

This clonotype has a count of ten or more. This chain connects TRBV9 to TRBJ2-5, with D tentatively TRBD2 (5 bases). Germline assignment: CDR1 SGDLS and CDR2 YYNGEE. The V gene lost 0 bases and the J gene lost 8 bases, with 14 bases spanning the gap. The CDR3 spans 14 residues. DNA for the CDR3: TGTGCCAGCAGCGTAGGAGCGGCAATTGACACCCAGTACTTC. Translating it yields CASSVGAAIDTQYF.

In this sample, this clonotype turned up a few times. This rearrangement joins TRBV30 to TRBJ2-6, with D perhaps TRBD1 (5 bases). Per the germline V gene, CDR1 is GTSNPN and CDR2 is SVGIG (reference sequence). Trimming removed 0 bases at V and 0 bases at J, with 9 bases between. The CDR3 spans 16 residues. In DNA form, the CDR3 reads TGTGCCTGGAGTGTACGCAGGGCCTCTGGGGCCAACGTCCTGACTTTC. Protein: CAWSVRRASGANVLTF.

A word on this clonotype: A much more abundant neighbour one base away suggests this may be a read error. CDR3 loop: CASSQEPYSSYEQYF. DNA of the CDR3: TGTGCCAGCAGCCAAGAGCCCTACAGCTCCTACGAGCAGTACTTC. The chain combines TRBV3-1 with TRBJ2-7; D remains unclear. There are 15 residues in the CDR3. Trimming took 0 bases from V and 0 from J, leaving 9 bases between them. Germline V CDR1 and CDR2: LGHDT, YNNKEL (reference sequence).

This clonotype was counted many times. J is TRBJ1-2 and V is TRBV5-1; 12 nucleotides agree with TRBD1. The germline gives CDR1 SGHRS, CDR2 YFSETQ. CDR3 length: 16 residues. The V segment lost 4 bases and the J segment 6 bases; nucleotides outside the gene matches: 10. CDR3 loop: CASSVTGTGGRNGYTF. CDR3 nucleotides: TGCGCCAGCAGCGTAACCGGGACAGGGGGCAGAAATGGCTACACCTTC.

This clonotype was detected many times. The CDR3 nucleotides read TGTGCCAGCAGTTACGGGGCAGGGGCGACGAACGAGCAGTACTTC. Translating it yields CASSYGAGATNEQYF. The rearrangement links TRBV6-2 or TRBV6-3 to TRBJ2-7; maybe TRBD1 (6 bases). V lost 2 bases to trimming and J lost 5 bases, with 16 bases between them. This CDR3 contains 15 residues. Germline V gene lookup returns CDR1 MNHEY and CDR2 SVGEGT.